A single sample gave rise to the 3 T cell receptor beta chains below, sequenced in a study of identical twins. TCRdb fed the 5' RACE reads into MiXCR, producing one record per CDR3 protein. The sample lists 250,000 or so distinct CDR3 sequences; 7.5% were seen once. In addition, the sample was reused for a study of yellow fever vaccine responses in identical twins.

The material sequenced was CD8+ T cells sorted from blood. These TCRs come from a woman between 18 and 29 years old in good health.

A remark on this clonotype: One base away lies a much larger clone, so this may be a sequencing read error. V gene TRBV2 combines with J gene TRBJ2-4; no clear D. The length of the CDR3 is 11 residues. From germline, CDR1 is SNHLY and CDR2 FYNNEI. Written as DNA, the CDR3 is TGTACCAGCACCATTAGCAGCATTCAGTACTTC. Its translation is CTSTISSIQYF.

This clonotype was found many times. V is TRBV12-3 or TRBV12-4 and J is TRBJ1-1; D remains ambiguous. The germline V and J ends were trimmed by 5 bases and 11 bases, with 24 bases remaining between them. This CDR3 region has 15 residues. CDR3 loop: CASSPGESLQRAAFF. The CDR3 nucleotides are TGTGCCAGCAGTCCTGGGGAATCGCTGCAGAGGGCCGCTTTCTTT.

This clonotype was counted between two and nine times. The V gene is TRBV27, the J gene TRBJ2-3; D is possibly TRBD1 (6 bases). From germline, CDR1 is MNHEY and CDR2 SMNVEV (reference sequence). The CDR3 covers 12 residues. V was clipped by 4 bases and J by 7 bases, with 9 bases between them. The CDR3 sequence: CASSSTGNTQYF. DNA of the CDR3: TGTGCCAGCAGTTCCACAGGGAATACGCAGTATTTT.